The 9 T cell receptor beta chains given below trace back to one sample, sequenced in a study of identical twins. TCRdb reanalysed the 5' RACE reads using MiXCR and keeps one entry per CDR3 protein. The sample lists roughly 280,000 distinct CDR3 sequences, nearly 9.5% occurring once. A further study also used this sample, focusing on yellow fever vaccine responses in identical twins.

Sequenced input: CD8+ T cells sorted from blood. The receptors stem from a woman aged 18-30 years in good health.

The chain combines TRBV5-1 with TRBJ2-1; 15 bases map to TRBD2. V shed 4 bases, J shed 7 bases, and the junction held 6 bases outside the gene matches. The CDR3 runs 16 residues. Germline loops: CDR1 SGHRS, CDR2 YFSETQ. The DNA of the CDR3 is TGCGCCAGCAGCACAGAGGGACTAGCGGGGGGTAATGAGCAGTTCTTC. It codes for CASSTEGLAGGNEQFF.

The rearrangement uses TRBV29-1 and TRBJ2-1, with D possibly TRBD2 on 6 matching bases. Trimming shortened V by 1 base and J by 10 bases, and 17 bases separated the two germline ends. The CDR3 totals 14 residues. Germline CDR1 SQVTM, CDR2 ANQGSEA. In DNA form, the CDR3 reads TGCAGCGTTGAAGGGATAGCCAAGGCGGGGGAGCAGTTCTTC. It yields the protein CSVEGIAKAGEQFF.

This clonotype occurred once. This chain joins TRBV2 and TRBJ2-1; a weak D match, TRBD2 (6 bases). This CDR3 has 16 amino acids. The germline V and J ends were trimmed by 7 bases and 2 bases, with 18 bases remaining between them. CDR1 SNHLY and CDR2 FYNNEI come from the germline V gene. The CDR3 nucleotides are TGTGCCAGCATGAACCCCGGTAGCGGACCCTACAATGAGCAGTTCTTC. Translating it yields CASMNPGSGPYNEQFF.

This clonotype came up many times. The gene calls are TRBV6-1 and TRBJ2-7; 7 bases fit TRBD1. The CDR3 runs 15 residues. CDR1 and CDR2 from the germline V gene are MNHNS and SASEGT. Germline trimming cut 5 bases from V and 6 bases from J; bases unmatched to any gene: 13. The CDR3: CASSQGVSTVLEQYF. The CDR3 DNA reads TGTGCCAGCAGTCAGGGGGTTTCAACCGTGCTCGAGCAGTACTTC.

The chain has TRBV4-3 and TRBJ2-2, with D possibly TRBD1 on 6 matching bases. The V and J ends lost 9 bases and 0 bases respectively, with 14 bases between them. Per germline, CDR1 LGHNA and CDR2 YSLEER. The CDR3 extends over 15 amino acids. CDR3 in DNA: TGCGCCAGTCATCCGACAGGAGCGAACACCGGGGAGCTGTTTTTT. Protein: CASHPTGANTGELFF.

This clonotype appeared a few times. This chain connects TRBV27 to TRBJ2-1; D might be TRBD2 (6 bases). Germline V gene lookup returns CDR1 MNHEY and CDR2 SMNVEV (reference sequence). The CDR3 is 15 residues long. With 5 bases removed from V and 6 bases from J, the gap between germline ends came to 17 bases. The DNA for the CDR3 is TGTGCCAGCAGTCCTCTGGTGGCGGGAATCAATGAGCAGTTCTTC. Translating gives CASSPLVAGINEQFF.

There are many counts of this clonotype. The chain has TRBV5-1 and TRBJ2-7; D is unresolved. This CDR3 has 11 residues. The germline V and J ends were trimmed by 3 bases and 5 bases, with 6 bases remaining between them. Per the germline V gene, CDR1 is SGHRS and CDR2 is YFSETQ. This CDR3 is CASSWGNEQYF. The DNA for the CDR3 is TGCGCCAGCAGCTGGGGAAACGAGCAGTACTTC. Full variable domain (remainder filled in from reference TRBV5-1 and TRBJ2-7): KAGVTQTPRYLIKTRGQQVTLSCSPISGHRSVSWYQQTPGQGLQFLFEYFSETQRNKGNFPGRFSGRQFSNSRSEMNVSTLELGDSALYLCASSWGNEQYFGPGTRLTVT.

This clonotype appeared a single time. CDR3 sequence: CSARDRDGSGTVSYEQYF. The CDR3 region has the DNA TGCAGTGCTAGAGATCGGGACGGGTCCGGGACAGTGTCCTACGAGCAGTACTTC. This rearrangement joins TRBV20-1 to TRBJ2-7; 7 bases fit TRBD1. The germline V gene has CDR1 DFQATT and CDR2 SNEGSKA (reference sequence). After removal of 0 bases from V and 1 base from J, the junction contained 15 bases not matched to a gene. The CDR3 spans 18 residues.

This clonotype was recorded a few times. The rearrangement links TRBV28 to TRBJ2-4; D is possibly TRBD2 (7 bases). Trimming took off 3 bases at V and 5 bases at J, with 14 bases between the two ends. Germline CDR1 is MDHEN and CDR2 is SYDVKM. This CDR3 is built from 15 residues. The CDR3 DNA reads TGTGCCAGCAGTTTGGGGGGGCGCGAGGAAAACATTCAGTACTTC. Translating it yields CASSLGGREENIQYF.